Sequencing of this TCR beta chain was carried out in a study of glioma-infiltrating T cells. V gave up 3 bases and J gave up 6 bases, with 16 bases separating them. CDR1 and CDR2 (germline): SQVTM, ANQGSEA. The CDR3 covers 14 residues. This clonotype came up many times. Using RNA template, CDR3s of TCR alpha and beta were amplified with iRepertoire arm-PCR. TCRdb processed the multiplex PCR reads anew with MiXCR; each CDR3 protein has one entry. The sample has about 110,000 distinct CDR3 sequences; 25% are singletons. The sequence derives from a human donor with low-grade glioma or glioblastoma, undergoing nonglioma brain surgery, or in good health (not recorded which). The sequencing input was glioma tissue, nonneoplastic brain tissue, or PBMCs (not recorded which). The rearrangement joins TRBV29-1 to TRBJ2-3; D is perhaps TRBD1 or TRBD2 (6 bases each). The CDR3 bases are TGCAGCGTTGAGGGGGGCCGGAGCGTGGATACGCAGTATTTT. Translating gives CSVEGGRSVDTQYF.